This T cell receptor (beta chain) came from a study of OX40 agonist ivuxolimab in advanced cancers. The CDR3 is 11 residues long. V shed 9 bases, J shed 5 bases, and the junction held 2 bases outside the gene matches. Germline values: CDR1 LNHDA, CDR2 SQIVND (reference sequence). This table comes from immunoSEQ multiplex PCR, and its TCRdb copy is limited to in-frame clones, with some not included. The sample contains approximately 68,000 clones, around 93% of which appear only once. The specimen comprised CD4+ or CD8+ T cells sorted from blood, sampled in a trial of the OX40 agonist ivuxolimab. The gene calls are TRBV19 and TRBJ1-2; 8 bases map to TRBD1. The sequence was obtained from an adult with an advanced solid tumor such as melanoma, head and neck, liver or kidney cancer. The CDR3 DNA reads as TGTGCCAGCACAGGGGGTTATGGCTACACCTTC. Amino acids: CASTGGYGYTF.